A selection of T cell receptor beta chains follows, all from one sample in a study of blood T cell repertoires in COVID-19. The repertoire was sequenced with immunoSEQ multiplex PCR; TCRdb's copy has only in-frame clones and lacks some. In the table there are fewer than 250,000 clones, 84% of which are singletons. Input material: peripheral blood. All receptors derive from a young man with active or convalescent COVID-19. Both conserved end residues are part of each CDR3. The D gene is left open where the match is weak. A clone size is listed for some rows: how often the clone was seen (once, few, many), or a class if it is expanded.

TRBV19	-	TRBJ2-3	-	TGTGCCAGTAGTCGACAAAGCACAGATACGCAGTATTTT	CASSRQSTDTQYF
TRBV2	-	TRBJ2-7	-	TGTGCCAGCAGAAGGAGCGGGTTGAACTACGAGCAGTACTTC	CASRRSGLNYEQYF
TRBV5-1	-	TRBJ2-5	-	TGCGCCAGCAGCCCCATATATTCGACAGGGAGGCAGGGAGAGACCCAGTACTTC	CASSPIYSTGRQGETQYF
TRBV4-1	TRBD2	TRBJ2-1	-	TGCGCCAGCAGCCAAAGTCCCCACGCACGACTAGCGGGGGATAATGAGCAGTTCTTC	CASSQSPHARLAGDNEQFF
TRBV10-3	TRBD1	TRBJ2-3	-	TGTGCCATCAATCCGGGGCCGGACAGGGGCAAAGGAGATACGCAGTATTTT	CAINPGPDRGKGDTQYF
TRBV9	-	TRBJ2-5	-	TGTGCCAGCAGCTTCCCTCCGGGAGAGACCCAGTACTTC	CASSFPPGETQYF
TRBV19	-	TRBJ1-2	-	TGTGCCAGTAGTTCACCCGAAACAGCTAACTATGGCTACACCTTC	CASSSPETANYGYTF
TRBV28	TRBD1	TRBJ1-1	-	TGTGCCAGCACCCTGACAGGGCAGACCGAAGCTTTCTTT	CASTLTGQTEAFF
TRBV5-1	TRBD2	TRBJ2-5	-	TGCGCCAGCAGCCCTGGTCTAGCGGGGTCTTGGGAGACCCAGTACTTC	CASSPGLAGSWETQYF
TRBV9	TRBD1	TRBJ2-6	-	TGTGCCAGCACAACAGGGGTGGCTGGGGCCAACGTCCTGACTTTC	CASTTGVAGANVLTF
TRBV7-9	-	TRBJ1-5	-	TGTGCCAGCAGCCAAGGGGCACTTAATCAGCCCCAGCATTTT	CASSQGALNQPQHF
TRBV9	TRBD1	TRBJ2-7	-	TGTGCCAGCAGCGTAGGGACAGGGGGTGGCTACGAGCAGTACTTC	CASSVGTGGGYEQYF
TRBV3-1/TRBV3-2	TRBD2	TRBJ2-7	-	TGTGCCAGCAGCCAAGAGACGGGGGGGCCATACGAGCAGTACTTC	CASSQETGGPYEQYF
TRBV5-1	-	TRBJ1-4	-	TGCGCCAGCAGCCCCGGGTCACGGGAGGAAAAACTGTTTTTT	CASSPGSREEKLFF
TRBV2	-	TRBJ2-7	many	TGTGCCAGCAGTGGTGGAGAGAGGGGAGGCTACGAGCAGTACTTC	CASSGGERGGYEQYF
TRBV7-9	TRBD2	TRBJ2-1	-	TGTGCCAGCAGCTTTAAGCGGGAACCTAACAATGAGCAGTTCTTC	CASSFKREPNNEQFF
TRBV5-1	TRBD2	TRBJ2-1	-	TGCGCCAGCAGTCGTTTAACTAGCGGAATCAATGAGCAGTTCTTC	CASSRLTSGINEQFF
TRBV6-5	-	TRBJ2-6	-	TGTGCCAGCAGTTACTCAGCGGCCCCTGGGGCCAACGTCCTGACTTTC	CASSYSAAPGANVLTF
TRBV2	TRBD2	TRBJ2-1	few	TGTGCCAGCTCCCGAACGACTAGCGGAAACAATGAGCAGTTCTTC	CASSRTTSGNNEQFF
TRBV7-6	TRBD1	TRBJ2-3	-	TGTGCCAGCAGCTTAGGGGGGACAGGGTGGCGAAGGCAGTATTTT	CASSLGGTGWRRQYF
TRBV7-2	-	TRBJ2-7	-	TGTGCCAGCAGCTTAGGAGTTTACGAGCAGTACTTC	CASSLGVYEQYF
TRBV27	TRBD2	TRBJ2-2	-	TGTGCCAGCAGTTCCCAGCGGGGGGGAATGGCCGGGGAGCTGTTTTTT	CASSSQRGGMAGELFF
TRBV30	TRBD1	TRBJ2-3	-	TGTGCCCGGACCAAGACAGGGGCTAGCACAGATACGCAGTATTTT	CARTKTGASTDTQYF
TRBV30	TRBD1	TRBJ2-7	-	TGTGCCTGGCGAGGGACAGGGGGTTTCTACGAGCAGTACTTC	CAWRGTGGFYEQYF
TRBV28	TRBD2	TRBJ2-5	-	TGTGCCAGCAGGCGGACTAGTCTCCAAGAGACCCAGTACTTC	CASRRTSLQETQYF
TRBV5-6	-	TRBJ2-7	-	TGTGCCAGCAGCTTTCTTCCCTTAGCTACCTCCTACGAGCAGTACTTC	CASSFLPLATSYEQYF
TRBV20-1	-	TRBJ2-1	-	TGCAGTGCTAGTGAGTGGCAGTACAATGAGCAGTTCTTC	CSASEWQYNEQFF
TRBV7-9	-	TRBJ1-5	-	TGTGCCAGCAGCTTAGGCCTCCCCGGGAGCAATCAGCCCCAGCATTTT	CASSLGLPGSNQPQHF
TRBV6-1	TRBD1	TRBJ1-1	-	TGTGCCAGCAGTGAGAAGGGGGCCACTGAAGCTTTCTTT	CASSEKGATEAFF
TRBV7-2	-	TRBJ1-2	few	TGTGCCAGCAGCTTCTTTCAGGGCAACTATGGCTACACCTTC	CASSFFQGNYGYTF
TRBV9	-	TRBJ1-2	few	TGTGCCAGCAGCGTAGCGGACAAACCTCTCTATGGCTACACCTTC	CASSVADKPLYGYTF
TRBV30	-	TRBJ2-5	-	TGTGCCTGGAGTGCTGGCGAGACCCAGTACTTC	CAWSAGETQYF
TRBV9	-	TRBJ1-4	-	TGTGCCAGCAGCCCGCAGGGGAACTTTGGTGAAAAACTGTTTTTT	CASSPQGNFGEKLFF
TRBV5-4	-	TRBJ2-1	-	TGTGCCAGCAGCTTGGGGAGGGCCAATGAGCAGTTCTTC	CASSLGRANEQFF
TRBV9	TRBD2	TRBJ2-3	-	TGTGCCAGCAGCCCCTCCTCCGGGGGGGCCAACACAGATACGCAGTATTTT	CASSPSSGGANTDTQYF
TRBV7-9	TRBD1	TRBJ1-5	-	TGTGCCAGCAGCCCCGGAGAAAGGACAGGGGGAGCCAATCAGCCCCAGCATTTT	CASSPGERTGGANQPQHF
TRBV28	TRBD1	TRBJ2-5	-	TGTGCCAGCAGTTTGCCCCGACAGGGGGGCGAGACCCAGTACTTC	CASSLPRQGGETQYF
TRBV7-9	TRBD2	TRBJ2-1	-	TGTGCCAGCAGCCCCTTACTAGCGGGGGGTCCGAATGAGCAGTTCTTC	CASSPLLAGGPNEQFF
TRBV7-9	TRBD1	TRBJ1-2	-	TGTGCCAGCAGCCTCCGGGACAGGGGGTTCTATGGCTACACCTTC	CASSLRDRGFYGYTF
TRBV5-5	TRBD1	TRBJ1-1	-	TGTGCCAGCAGCTTGATCAGGGGGGCCTGGAGGACTGAAGCTTTCTTT	CASSLIRGAWRTEAFF
TRBV19	TRBD1	TRBJ2-1	-	TGTGCCAGTAGTACCCGGGACAGGACCTACAATGAGCAGTTCTTC	CASSTRDRTYNEQFF
TRBV5-1	TRBD2	TRBJ2-3	-	TGCGCCAGCAGCTTACCGGGACTAGCCAGCACAGATACGCAGTATTTT	CASSLPGLASTDTQYF
TRBV5-1	-	TRBJ2-7	few	TGCGCCAGCAGCTTGGGAGGGAAATCCTACGAGCAGTACTTC	CASSLGGKSYEQYF
TRBV19	TRBD1	TRBJ2-7	-	TGTGCCAGTAGTCCCGCCTCAGGGGGCCAAATCATCTACGAGCAGTACTTC	CASSPASGGQIIYEQYF
TRBV10-3	-	TRBJ2-2	-	TGTGCCATCAGTGAGTCGCAGGGCCCCACCGGGGAGCTGTTTTTT	CAISESQGPTGELFF
TRBV7-2	TRBD1	TRBJ2-1	-	TGTGCCAGCAGCTCTATACTTTTCGCGGGACAGGGTTACAATGAGCAGTTCTTC	CASSSILFAGQGYNEQFF
TRBV3-1/TRBV3-2	TRBD1	TRBJ2-4	-	TGTGCCAGCAGCCAACAGGGGGAAAACATTCAGTACTTC	CASSQQGENIQYF
TRBV5-1	TRBD1	TRBJ1-1	-	TGCGCCAGCAGCTTAGGGACAGTCCCGAACACTGAAGCTTTCTTT	CASSLGTVPNTEAFF
TRBV2	TRBD1	TRBJ1-4	-	TGTGCCAGCAGGACGCCCCGGACAGGGAAGAATGAAAAACTGTTTTTT	CASRTPRTGKNEKLFF
TRBV5-8	TRBD1	TRBJ1-3	-	TGTGCCAGCAGCTGGGACAGGGCGACTGGAAACACCATATATTTT	CASSWDRATGNTIYF
TRBV28	-	TRBJ1-2	-	TGTGCCAGCAGTTTATTAGGGCGAGGACTCACTAACTATGGCTACACCTTC	CASSLLGRGLTNYGYTF
TRBV4-1	-	TRBJ1-5	-	TGCGCCAGCAGCCAAACCCCCGGGCTGGGGGCGGGCAATCAGCCCCAGCATTTT	CASSQTPGLGAGNQPQHF
TRBV7-2	-	TRBJ1-2	-	TGTGCCAGCAGCTTAGTAGGGGGATATGGCTACACCTTC	CASSLVGGYGYTF
TRBV30	-	TRBJ1-3	-	TGTGCCTGGAGTGTACTGGGCGCGAGCTCTGGAAACACCATATATTTT	CAWSVLGASSGNTIYF
TRBV2	TRBD1	TRBJ1-1	-	TGTGCCAGCAGTCGACCGACAGGGGTGAACACTGAAGCTTTCTTT	CASSRPTGVNTEAFF
TRBV7-7	-	TRBJ1-5	-	TGTGCCAGCAGCTTAAACACAAATCAGCCCCAGCATTTT	CASSLNTNQPQHF
TRBV5-6	-	TRBJ1-1	-	TGTGCCAGCAGCAAAGGACAGCTCCGGAACACTGAAGCTTTCTTT	CASSKGQLRNTEAFF
TRBV5-4	-	TRBJ2-7	-	TGTGCCAGCAGCACTGACAGCCCCAGGTTGGGCGAGCAGTACTTC	CASSTDSPRLGEQYF
TRBV28	-	TRBJ1-2	-	TGTGCCAGCGCATGGGGGCAGGAGATCTATGGCTACACCTTC	CASAWGQEIYGYTF